The present TCR beta chain was sequenced within a study of blood T cell repertoires in COVID-19. Study at large: Sites in the United States, Italy and Spain provided acute and convalescent COVID-19 samples. Sources were T cells, B-cell-depleted T cells, or PBMCs; the material itself was cDNA or gDNA.

Germline assignment: CDR1 MNHEY and CDR2 SMNVEV (reference sequence). This CDR3 is built from 13 residues. Unmatched junction bases numbered 2, after V lost 8 bases and J lost 0 bases. Authors' analysis steps: Using reference gene primer amplification, nucleated cell counts were estimated. Libraries were prepared by immunoSEQ multiplex PCR; TCRdb keeps only in-frame clonotypes and omits some of them. The V and J calls and clone size are taken from that table; D and trimming were inferred from the DNA. Among under 150,000 clones listed, around 84% were seen once. The receptor was derived from a human donor in a cohort sampled during active COVID-19. Sequences were obtained from peripheral blood. The chain joins TRBV27 to TRBJ2-7; 9 positions match TRBD1. The CDR3 sequence: CASRDRASYEQYF. CDR3 nucleotide sequence: TGTGCCAGCCGGGACAGGGCCTCCTACGAGCAGTACTTC.